The text below deals with one T cell receptor beta chain. The source of the sample is a study of blood T cell repertoires in COVID-19. The data were produced by immunoSEQ multiplex PCR, yet TCRdb's version contains in-frame clones alone and is incomplete. Seen here are about 120,000 clones, 82% observed once, and the top ten hold 4% to 5%. Germline lookup yields CDR1 ENHRY and CDR2 SYGVKD. This CDR3 contains 13 residues. Trimming cost V 11 bases and J 6 bases, with 19 bases left between them. J is TRBJ1-2 and V is TRBV10-3, with D tentatively TRBD1 (5 bases). The receptor's source is a woman aged 70-85 years with acute or convalescent COVID-19. Material: peripheral blood. The CDR3 DNA sequence: TGTGCCGTTCGCAATTTGCAGGGAAATGGCTACACCTTC. This gives the protein CAVRNLQGNGYTF.